This T cell receptor beta chain came from a study of cytomegalovirus exposure and HLA in healthy donors. J was trimmed by 7 bases and V by 6 bases; bases with no gene match: 3. Per germline, CDR1 SNHLY and CDR2 FYNNEI. This CDR3 has 12 amino acids. The assay was immunoSEQ multiplex PCR, and TCRdb's table has in-frame clones only and misses some. This table has 150,000 to 200,000 clones, approximately 89% appearing once. Broader study findings: The TCR clusters that emerged in the first cohort tended, a later analysis found, to co-occur in the 120 or so validation repertoires.

This clone appeared a single time. What it binds is unknown. Sequenced: PBMCs. The receptor comes from a man between 18 and 29 years old in good health and CMV-seropositive. The V call is TRBV2, the J call TRBJ2-1; 7 bases are shared with TRBD1. CDR3 residues: CASSQTGNEQFF. In DNA, the CDR3 is TGTGCCAGCAGCCAGACAGGGAATGAGCAGTTCTTC.